Following are 12 T cell receptor beta chains from one sample sequenced in a study of cytomegalovirus exposure and HLA in healthy donors. A multiplex PCR was run with 60 Vbeta primers and 13 Jbeta primers. This table comes from immunoSEQ multiplex PCR, and its TCRdb copy is limited to in-frame clones, with some not included. The sample yields about 110,000 clones, around 88% seen once. Source material: PBMCs. The receptors were sampled from a middle-aged man in good health and CMV-seronegative.

The chain combines TRBV30 with TRBJ1-2; no clear D gene. The CDR3 contains 12 residues. Trimming pared 5 bases from V and 8 bases from J, leaving 15 bases between. Germline V gives CDR1 GTSNPN, CDR2 SVGIG (reference sequence). DNA for the CDR3: TGTGCCTGGGGCCCTCGGGATGAGGGCTACACCTTC. Encoded protein: CAWGPRDEGYTF.

The chain is built from TRBV6-1 and TRBJ1-4; 7 bases match TRBD1. This CDR3 spans 16 amino acids. Unmatched junction bases numbered 9, after V lost 0 bases and J lost 8 bases. Germline values: CDR1 MNHNS, CDR2 SASEGT. The CDR3 reads CASSEAGQGVWEKLFF. CDR3 bases: TGTGCCAGCAGTGAAGCAGGGCAGGGGGTTTGGGAAAAACTGTTTTTT.

V gene TRBV6-1 combines with J gene TRBJ1-2; D is ambiguous. The V gene lost 5 bases and the J gene lost 4 bases, with 14 bases spanning the gap. Germline values: CDR1 MNHNS, CDR2 SASEGT. The CDR3 totals 14 residues. The CDR3 loop is CASSREVGPYGYTF. The CDR3 nucleotides read TGTGCCAGCAGTCGGGAGGTAGGGCCCTATGGCTACACCTTC.

This chain links TRBV7-2 with TRBJ1-5; TRBD1 matches 7 bases. This CDR3 comprises 15 residues. V lost 5 bases and J lost 1; bases outside the gene matches: 5. Germline CDR1 reads SGHTA; CDR2 reads FQGNSA. CDR3 loop: CASSPRGQSNQPQHF. In DNA form, the CDR3 reads TGTGCCAGCAGCCCGAGGGGACAGAGCAATCAGCCCCAGCATTTT.

Of note for this clone: Other DNA sequences within the sample encode an identical CDR3. This chain connects TRBV5-4 to TRBJ2-5, with 14 bases identical to TRBD2. With V trimmed by 2 bases and J by 5 bases, 5 bases remained unmatched. Germline CDR1 reads SGHNT; CDR2 reads YYREEE (reference sequence). The length of the CDR3 is 16 residues. CDR3 sequence: CASSLGLAGGQETQYF. CDR3 DNA sequence: TGTGCCAGCAGCTTAGGACTAGCGGGGGGACAGGAGACCCAGTACTTC.

The chain links TRBV11-2 to TRBJ1-3; 7 positions match TRBD1. CDR3 length: 15 residues. V gave up 6 bases and J gave up 4 bases; unmatched junction bases: 9. The germline V gene has CDR1 SGHAT and CDR2 FQNNGV. The DNA of the CDR3 is TGTGCCAGCAGGGGTAGTAGGGGGCCGGGAAACACCATATATTTT. The encoded protein is CASRGSRGPGNTIYF.

V and J are TRBV5-6 and TRBJ1-6; 8 bases map to TRBD1. CDR3 length equals 14 residues. Unmatched junction bases numbered 7, after V lost 4 bases and J lost 10 bases. Germline V gene sequence: CDR1 SGHDT, CDR2 YYEEEE. The CDR3 DNA is TGTGCCAGCAGCCGTACGACAGGGGACTCACCCCTCCACTTT. The encoded protein is CASSRTTGDSPLHF.

The chain carries TRBV5-1 and TRBJ2-1; the D gene is possibly TRBD1 (6 bases). The CDR3 is 15 amino acids. Per the germline V gene, CDR1 is SGHRS and CDR2 is YFSETQ. V was cut by 5 bases and J by 0 bases, with 12 bases left in between. CDR3 DNA: TGCGCCAGCAGTCTGGACAGAACCTCCTACAATGAGCAGTTCTTC. Translating it yields CASSLDRTSYNEQFF.

This clone was found a few times. The J gene is TRBJ1-2, the V gene TRBV30, with D unclear. This CDR3 is built from 9 residues. CDR1 GTSNPN and CDR2 SVGIG come from the germline V gene (reference sequence). The V end was cut by 5 bases, the J end by 14 bases, with 12 bases between. CDR3 sequence reads: CAWLPGGTF. As DNA, the CDR3 is TGTGCCTGGCTTCCCGGCGGGACCTTC.

The CDR3 nucleotides are TGTGCCAGCAGCTTATTCAGGGCCGGTGCGTGGGGTACCCAGTACTTC. Translating gives CASSLFRAGAWGTQYF. The chain carries TRBV7-6 and TRBJ2-5; possible D gene TRBD1, 5 bases. V lost 2 bases and J 8 bases, leaving 21 bases between the germline ends. Germline values: CDR1 SGHVS, CDR2 FNYEAQ. The CDR3 extends over 16 amino acids. Complete variable domain (other parts from reference TRBV7-6 and TRBJ2-5): GAGVSQSPRYKVTKRGQDVALRCDPISGHVSLYWYRQALGQGPEFLTYFNYEAQQDKSGLPNDRFSAERPEGSISTLTIQRTEQRDSAMYRCASSLFRAGAWGTQYFGPGTRLLVL.

This clone was counted a few times. CDR3 amino acids: CASSVTGTGGLDTQYF. DNA of the CDR3: TGTGCCAGCTCAGTAACCGGGACAGGGGGCTTAGATACGCAGTATTTT. The chain employs TRBV18 and TRBJ2-3, with 12 bases aligning to TRBD1. This CDR3 contains 16 residues. Trimming removed 5 bases from V and 5 bases from J; junction bases left unmatched: 8. Germline CDR1 reads KGHSH; CDR2 reads LQKENI.

The gene calls are TRBV30 and TRBJ1-2, with 7 positions matching TRBD1. CDR3 length: 14 amino acids. J was trimmed by 8 bases and V by 1 base; bases with no gene match: 10. Per the germline V gene, CDR1 is GTSNPN and CDR2 is SVGIG (reference sequence). CDR3 loop: CAWSAPDRARGYTF. CDR3 nucleotides: TGTGCCTGGAGTGCCCCCGACAGGGCGCGGGGCTACACCTTC.